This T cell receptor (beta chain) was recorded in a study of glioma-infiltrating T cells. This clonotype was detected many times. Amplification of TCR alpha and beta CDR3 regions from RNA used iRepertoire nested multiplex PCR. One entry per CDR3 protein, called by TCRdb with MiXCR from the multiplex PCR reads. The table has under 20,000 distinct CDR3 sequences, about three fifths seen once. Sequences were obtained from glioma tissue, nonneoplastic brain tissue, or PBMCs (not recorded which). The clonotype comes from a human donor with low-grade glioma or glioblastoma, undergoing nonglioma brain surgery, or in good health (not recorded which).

CDR3 residues: CASSPPSYNEQFF. CDR3 nucleotide sequence: TGTGCCAGCAGTCCTCCGTCCTACAATGAGCAGTTCTTC. The V gene is TRBV2, the J gene TRBJ2-1; no reliable D call. Germline-derived CDR1 and CDR2 are SNHLY and FYNNEI. The CDR3 extends over 13 amino acids. Trimming took 5 bases from V and 1 from J, leaving 6 bases between them.